Reported below is one T cell receptor (beta chain). Libraries were prepared by immunoSEQ multiplex PCR; TCRdb keeps only in-frame clonotypes and omits some of them. Seen here are fewer than 550,000 clones, about 79% observed once, and the top ten hold 9.5% to 15%. This specimen belongs to a study of shared clonotypes between healthy human individuals. This CDR3 comprises 14 residues. The V gene lost 1 base and the J gene lost 7 bases, with 13 bases spanning the gap. The germline CDR1 and CDR2 sequences are SGHTA and FQGNSA. V and J are TRBV7-2 and TRBJ1-2; tentative D call: TRBD1 (5 bases). The sequence was obtained from a woman between 35 and 50 years old in good health. Some clones in this sample may be carry-over from other donors' samples. The specimen was PBMCs. The CDR3 bases are TGTGCCAGCAGCTTAGGACGGGGGGAGGGTGGCTACACCTTC. This sequence encodes CASSLGRGEGGYTF.